This T cell receptor (beta chain) emerged from a study of cytomegalovirus exposure and HLA in healthy donors. Vbeta (60) and Jbeta (13) primers were used in the PCR. The assay was immunoSEQ multiplex PCR, and TCRdb's table has in-frame clones only and misses some. The top ten clones hold about 1% of a sample with fewer than 200,000 clones, 75% to 90% of them seen once. Per the germline V gene, CDR1 is SGHAT and CDR2 is FQNNGV. The CDR3 loop spans 16 amino acids. V was pared by 3 bases and J by 2 bases, with 16 bases between. This chain connects TRBV11-2 to TRBJ1-1, with D hard to call. This TCR was recovered from a boy aged 2-15 years in good health and CMV-seronegative. Sequenced: PBMCs. The CDR3 here is CASSFYNGLPNTEAFF. The CDR3 DNA follows: TGTGCCAGCAGCTTTTACAACGGACTCCCCAACACTGAAGCTTTCTTT.